The clone carrying this T cell receptor (beta chain) occurred many times. Its antigen is unknown. Template material for amplifying TCR beta CDR3 regions consisted of RNA transcripts. TCR CDR3 underwent first-round RT-PCR with the HTBI primer set. Each CDR3 protein gets one entry after TCRdb re-called the multiplex PCR reads with MiXCR. The repertoire holds about 290,000 distinct CDR3 sequences, 13% seen once, with approximately 8.6% in the top ten. The data were obtained in a study of T cells in Graves' hyperthyroidism and ophthalmopathy. Findings and caveats of the study: In blood, most of the thyroid clonotypes expanded above 0.001 were also present. In simple terms, a model built on 13 V-J features told ophthalmopathy apart from stable hyperthyroidism. Ophthalmopathy onset followed model prediction by a median approximately 7 months.

The CDR3 runs 14 residues. Trimming cost V 6 bases and J 4 bases; bases outside gene matches: 6. Germline CDR1 reads MNHNS; CDR2 reads SASEGT. Patients aged 18 to 65 had newly diagnosed hyperthyroidism lasting under 2 months. The sample comprised blood. The receptor's source is a woman aged 25 to 39 with Graves' hyperthyroidism that later progressed to Graves' ophthalmopathy. V usage is TRBV6-1 and J usage is TRBJ1-1, with TRBD1 matching over 9 bases. The chain's CDR3 is CASRRDREATEAFF. DNA for the CDR3: TGTGCCAGCAGACGGGACAGGGAGGCCACTGAAGCTTTCTTT.